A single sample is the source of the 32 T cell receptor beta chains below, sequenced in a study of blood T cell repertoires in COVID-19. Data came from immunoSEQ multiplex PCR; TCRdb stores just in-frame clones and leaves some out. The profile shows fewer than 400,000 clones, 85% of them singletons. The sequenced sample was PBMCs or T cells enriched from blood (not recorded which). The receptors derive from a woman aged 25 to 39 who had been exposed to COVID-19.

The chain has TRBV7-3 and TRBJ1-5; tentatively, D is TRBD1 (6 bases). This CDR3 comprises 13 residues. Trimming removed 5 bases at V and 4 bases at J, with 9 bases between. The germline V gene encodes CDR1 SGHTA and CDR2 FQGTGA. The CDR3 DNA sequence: TGTGCCAGCAGCGCCGGACAGAATCAGCCCCAGCATTTT. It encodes CASSAGQNQPQHF.

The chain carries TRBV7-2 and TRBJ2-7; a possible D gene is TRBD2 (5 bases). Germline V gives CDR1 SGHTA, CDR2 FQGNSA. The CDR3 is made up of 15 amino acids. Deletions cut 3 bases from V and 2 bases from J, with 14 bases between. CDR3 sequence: CASSFGLTPAYEQYF. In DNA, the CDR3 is TGTGCCAGCAGCTTCGGACTCACACCCGCCTACGAGCAGTACTTC.

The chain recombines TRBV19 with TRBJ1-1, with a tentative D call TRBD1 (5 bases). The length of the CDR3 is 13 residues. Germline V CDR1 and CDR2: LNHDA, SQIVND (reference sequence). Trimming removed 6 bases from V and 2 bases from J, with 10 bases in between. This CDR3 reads CASRATVNTEAFF. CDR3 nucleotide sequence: TGTGCCAGTAGGGCGACAGTAAACACTGAAGCTTTCTTT. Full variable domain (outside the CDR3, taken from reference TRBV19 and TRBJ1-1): DGGITQSPKYLFRKEGQNVTLSCEQNLNHDAMYWYRQDPGQGLRLIYYSQIVNDFQKGDIAEGYSVSREKKESFPLTVTSAQKNPTAFYLCASRATVNTEAFFGQGTRLTVV.

As DNA, the CDR3 is TGTGCCAGCAGCTTAACAGGGGGAGGGACAGATACGCAGTATTTT. Its translation: CASSLTGGGTDTQYF. The chain couples TRBV7-3 to TRBJ2-3, with D maybe TRBD2 (7 bases). The CDR3 runs 15 residues. The ends were cut back, 0 bases at V and 3 bases at J, with 10 bases in the middle. Germline V lookup: CDR1 SGHTA, CDR2 FQGTGA.

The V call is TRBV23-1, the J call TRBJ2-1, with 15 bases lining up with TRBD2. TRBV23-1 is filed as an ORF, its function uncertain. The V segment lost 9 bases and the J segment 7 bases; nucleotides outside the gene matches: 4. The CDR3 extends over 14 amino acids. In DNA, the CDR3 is TGCGCCAGTATCGGGACTAGCGGGAGGAATGAGCAGTTCTTC. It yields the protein CASIGTSGRNEQFF.

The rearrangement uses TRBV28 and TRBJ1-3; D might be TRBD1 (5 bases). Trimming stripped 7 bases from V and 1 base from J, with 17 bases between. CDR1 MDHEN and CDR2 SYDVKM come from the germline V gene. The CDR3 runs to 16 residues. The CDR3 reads CASNTPSGVSGNTIYF. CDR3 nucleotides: TGTGCCAGCAATACCCCGTCGGGGGTATCTGGAAACACCATATATTTT.

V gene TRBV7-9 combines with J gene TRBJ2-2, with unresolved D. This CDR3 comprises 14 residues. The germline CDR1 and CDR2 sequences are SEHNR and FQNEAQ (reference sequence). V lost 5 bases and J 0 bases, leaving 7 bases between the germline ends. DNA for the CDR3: TGTGCCAGCAGCCCTAACGCGAACACCGGGGAGCTGTTTTTT. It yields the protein CASSPNANTGELFF.

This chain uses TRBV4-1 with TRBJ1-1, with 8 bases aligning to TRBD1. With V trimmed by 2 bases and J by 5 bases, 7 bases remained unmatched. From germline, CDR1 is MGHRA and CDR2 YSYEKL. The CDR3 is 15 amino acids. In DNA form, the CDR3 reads TGCGCCAGCAGCCAACCGGACAGGGACGGTACTGAAGCTTTCTTT. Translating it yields CASSQPDRDGTEAFF.

CDR3 coding DNA: TGTGCCAGCAGCCAAGCGGACAGGGGAGATCAGCCCCAGCATTTT. The encoded protein is CASSQADRGDQPQHF. This chain connects TRBV4-2 to TRBJ1-5; 9 nucleotides line up with TRBD1. Per the germline V gene, CDR1 is LGHNA and CDR2 is YNFKEQ. This CDR3 is built from 15 residues. V trimming: 1 base; J trimming: 5 bases; junction bases outside the gene matches: 3.

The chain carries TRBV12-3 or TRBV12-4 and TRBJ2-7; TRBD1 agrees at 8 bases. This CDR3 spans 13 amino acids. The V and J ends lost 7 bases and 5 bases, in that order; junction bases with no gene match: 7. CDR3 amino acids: CASNPTGENEQYF. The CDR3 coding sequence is TGTGCCAGCAACCCGACAGGGGAGAACGAGCAGTACTTC.

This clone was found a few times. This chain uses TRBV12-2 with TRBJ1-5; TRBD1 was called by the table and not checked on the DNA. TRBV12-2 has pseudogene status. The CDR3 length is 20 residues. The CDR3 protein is CASRPRGTNCPVHDNQPQHF. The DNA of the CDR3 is TGTGCAAGTCGCCCTAGGGGAACGAATTGCCCGGTGCACGACAATCAGCCCCAGCATTTT.

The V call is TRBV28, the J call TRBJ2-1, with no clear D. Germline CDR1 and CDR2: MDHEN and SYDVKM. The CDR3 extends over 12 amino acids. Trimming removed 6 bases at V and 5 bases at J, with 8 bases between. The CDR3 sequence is CASRRRNNEQFF. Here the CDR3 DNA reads TGTGCCAGCAGGCGTAGAAACAATGAGCAGTTCTTC.

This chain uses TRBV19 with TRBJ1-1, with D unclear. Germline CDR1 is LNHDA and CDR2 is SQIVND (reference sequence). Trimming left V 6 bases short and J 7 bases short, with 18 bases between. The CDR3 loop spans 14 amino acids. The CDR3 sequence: CASSLPGNPHEAFF. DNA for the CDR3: TGTGCCAGTAGCCTCCCGGGAAACCCGCATGAAGCTTTCTTT.

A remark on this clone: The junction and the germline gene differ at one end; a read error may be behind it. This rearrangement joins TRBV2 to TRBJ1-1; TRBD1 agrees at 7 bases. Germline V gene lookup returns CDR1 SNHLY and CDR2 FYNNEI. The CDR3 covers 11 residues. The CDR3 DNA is TGTGCCAGCAAAGTGAGACAGGGCGGTCTCTTT. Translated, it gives CASKVRQGGLF.

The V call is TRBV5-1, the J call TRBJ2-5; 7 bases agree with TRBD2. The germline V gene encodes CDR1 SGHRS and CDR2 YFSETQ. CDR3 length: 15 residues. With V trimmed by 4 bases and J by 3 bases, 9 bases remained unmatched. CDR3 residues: CASSPGGNTKETQYF. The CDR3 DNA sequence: TGCGCCAGCAGCCCGGGGGGTAATACTAAAGAGACCCAGTACTTC.

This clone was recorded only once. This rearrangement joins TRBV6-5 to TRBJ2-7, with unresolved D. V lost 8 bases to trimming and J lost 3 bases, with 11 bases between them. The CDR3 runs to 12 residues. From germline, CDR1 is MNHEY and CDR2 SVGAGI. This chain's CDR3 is CASSYYLYEQYF. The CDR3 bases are TGTGCCAGCTCGTACTACCTCTACGAGCAGTACTTC.

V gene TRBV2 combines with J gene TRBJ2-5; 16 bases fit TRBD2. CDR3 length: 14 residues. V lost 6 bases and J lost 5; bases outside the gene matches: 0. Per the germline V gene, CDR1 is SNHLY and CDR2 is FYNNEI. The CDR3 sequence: CASRGLAGGETQYF. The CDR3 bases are TGTGCCAGCAGGGGACTAGCGGGGGGGGAGACCCAGTACTTC.

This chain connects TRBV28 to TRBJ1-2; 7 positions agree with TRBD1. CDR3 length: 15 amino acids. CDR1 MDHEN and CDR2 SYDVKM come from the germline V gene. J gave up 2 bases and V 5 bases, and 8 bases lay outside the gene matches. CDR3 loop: CASSERTGVNYGYTF. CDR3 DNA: TGTGCCAGCAGTGAACGGACAGGCGTCAACTATGGCTACACCTTC.

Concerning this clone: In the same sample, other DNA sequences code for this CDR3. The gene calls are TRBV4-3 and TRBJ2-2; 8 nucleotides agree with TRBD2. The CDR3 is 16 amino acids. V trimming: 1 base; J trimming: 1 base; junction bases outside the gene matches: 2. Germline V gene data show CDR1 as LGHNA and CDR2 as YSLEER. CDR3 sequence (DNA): TGCGCCAGCAGCCAAGGGCTAGCGGGGAACACCGGGGAGCTGTTTTTT. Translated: CASSQGLAGNTGELFF.

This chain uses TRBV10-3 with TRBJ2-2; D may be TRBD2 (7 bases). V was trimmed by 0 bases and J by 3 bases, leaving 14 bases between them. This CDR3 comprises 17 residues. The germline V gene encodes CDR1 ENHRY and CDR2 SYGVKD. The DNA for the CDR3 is TGTGCCATCAGTGAGTCTGTTGGGGGGGCGGACACCGGGGAGCTGTTTTTT. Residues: CAISESVGGADTGELFF.

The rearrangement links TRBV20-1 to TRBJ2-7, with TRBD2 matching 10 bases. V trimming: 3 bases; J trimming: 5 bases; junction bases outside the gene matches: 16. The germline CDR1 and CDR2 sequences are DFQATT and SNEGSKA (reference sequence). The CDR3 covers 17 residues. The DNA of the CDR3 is TGCAGTGCTAGTCAAAGGACTAGCGGACTTAGAGGTCACGAGCAGTACTTC. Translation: CSASQRTSGLRGHEQYF.

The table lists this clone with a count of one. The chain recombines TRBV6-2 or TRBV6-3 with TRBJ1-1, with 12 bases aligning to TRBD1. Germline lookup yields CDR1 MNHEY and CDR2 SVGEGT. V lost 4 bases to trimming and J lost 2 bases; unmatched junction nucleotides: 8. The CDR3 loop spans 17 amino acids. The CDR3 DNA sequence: TGTGCCAGCAGTTTCCCGGGACAGGGGGCCCTCAACACTGAAGCTTTCTTT. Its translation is CASSFPGQGALNTEAFF.

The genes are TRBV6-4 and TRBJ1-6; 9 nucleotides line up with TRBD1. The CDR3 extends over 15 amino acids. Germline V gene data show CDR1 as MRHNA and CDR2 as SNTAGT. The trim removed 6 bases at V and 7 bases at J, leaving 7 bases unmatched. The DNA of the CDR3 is TGTGCCAGCAGAGAATCGACAGGGGGGAATTCACCCCTCCACTTT. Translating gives CASRESTGGNSPLHF.

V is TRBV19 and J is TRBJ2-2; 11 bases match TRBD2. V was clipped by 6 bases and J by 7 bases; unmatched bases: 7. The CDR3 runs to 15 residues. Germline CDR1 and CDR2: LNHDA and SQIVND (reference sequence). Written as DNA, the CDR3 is TGTGCCAGTAGCCAACTAGCGGGAGTAAACGGGGAGCTGTTTTTT. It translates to CASSQLAGVNGELFF.

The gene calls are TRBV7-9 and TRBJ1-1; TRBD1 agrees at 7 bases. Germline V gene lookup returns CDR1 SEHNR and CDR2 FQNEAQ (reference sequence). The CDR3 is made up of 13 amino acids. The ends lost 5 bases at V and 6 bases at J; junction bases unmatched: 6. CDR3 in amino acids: CASSETGWAEAFF. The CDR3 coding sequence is TGTGCCAGCAGCGAGACAGGGTGGGCTGAAGCTTTCTTT.

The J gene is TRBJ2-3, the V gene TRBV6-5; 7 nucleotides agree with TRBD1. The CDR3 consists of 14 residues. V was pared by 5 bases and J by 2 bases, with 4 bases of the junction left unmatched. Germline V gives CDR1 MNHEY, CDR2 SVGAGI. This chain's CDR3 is CASSRDSSTDTQYF. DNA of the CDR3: TGTGCCAGCAGTAGGGACAGCTCCACAGATACGCAGTATTTT.

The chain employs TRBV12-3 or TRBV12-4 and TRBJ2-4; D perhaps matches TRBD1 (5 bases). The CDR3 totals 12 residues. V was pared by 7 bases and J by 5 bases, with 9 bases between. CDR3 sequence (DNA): TGTGCCAGCACGGTGGGGCAAAACATTCAGTACTTC. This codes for CASTVGQNIQYF.

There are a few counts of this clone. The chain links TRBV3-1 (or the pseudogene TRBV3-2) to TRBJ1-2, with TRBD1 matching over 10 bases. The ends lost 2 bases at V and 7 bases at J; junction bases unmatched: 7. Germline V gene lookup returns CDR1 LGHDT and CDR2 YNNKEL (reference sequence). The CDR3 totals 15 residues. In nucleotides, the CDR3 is TGTGCCAGCAGCCAATCAGACAGGGGGCAAGGTGGCTACACCTTC. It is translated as CASSQSDRGQGGYTF.

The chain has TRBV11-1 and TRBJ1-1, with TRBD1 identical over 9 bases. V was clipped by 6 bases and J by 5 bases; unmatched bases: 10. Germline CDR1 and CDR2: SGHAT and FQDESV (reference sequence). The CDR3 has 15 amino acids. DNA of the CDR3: TGTGCCAGCAGACCCTACTGGGGGACAGGGACTGAAGCTTTCTTT. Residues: CASRPYWGTGTEAFF. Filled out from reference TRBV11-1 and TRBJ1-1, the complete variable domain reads EAEVAQSPRYKITEKSQAVAFWCDPISGHATLYWYRQILGQGPELLVQFQDESVVDDSQLPKDRFSAERLKGVDSTLKIQPAELGDSAMYLCASRPYWGTGTEAFFGQGTRLTVV.

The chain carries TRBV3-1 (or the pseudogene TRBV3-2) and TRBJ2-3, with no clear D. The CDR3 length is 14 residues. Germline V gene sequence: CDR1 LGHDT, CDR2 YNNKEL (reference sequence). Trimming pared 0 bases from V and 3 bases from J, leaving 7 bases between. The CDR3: CASSQDGLTDTQYF. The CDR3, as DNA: TGTGCCAGCAGCCAAGATGGCTTAACAGATACGCAGTATTTT.

The CDR3 DNA reads TGTGCCAGCAGTTTAAACAGCCAAGAGACCCAGTACTTC. Encoded protein: CASSLNSQETQYF. V gene TRBV12-3 or TRBV12-4 combines with J gene TRBJ2-5; D gene ambiguous. The CDR3 totals 13 residues. V shed 2 bases and J shed 1 base, with 5 bases lying between them.

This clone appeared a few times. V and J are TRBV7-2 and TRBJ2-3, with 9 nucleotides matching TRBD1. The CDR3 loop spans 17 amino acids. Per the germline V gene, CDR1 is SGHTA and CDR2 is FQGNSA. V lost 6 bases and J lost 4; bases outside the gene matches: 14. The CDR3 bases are TGTGCCAGCAGTTTTTTACCTACAGGGGGCCGAGCAGATACGCAGTATTTT. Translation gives CASSFLPTGGRADTQYF.